The 18 T cell receptor beta chains in this list originate from one sample, sequenced in a study of blood T cells in healthy people across ages. A second PCR, run for about 7 to 11 cycles, used a sample-barcoded 5' primer plus a J-beta primer mix. TCRdb reprocessed the 5' RACE reads via MiXCR and lists one record per CDR3 protein. Among about 570,000 distinct CDR3 sequences, 25% to 35% were seen once, and the ten largest hold over 3.5%. The sample also formed part of further work on T cells of mothers and their children.

Sequences were obtained from blood. These receptors were obtained from a boy aged 2 to 10 in good health.

The genes are TRBV4-1 and TRBJ1-1; D unresolved. This CDR3 spans 13 amino acids. Germline V lookup: CDR1 MGHRA, CDR2 YSYEKL. Trimming removed 0 bases from V and 9 bases from J, with 11 bases in between. The DNA for the CDR3 is TGCGCCAGCAGCCAAGAGGTACATATGAAAGCTTTCTTT. Encoded protein: CASSQEVHMKAFF.

This clonotype has a count of ten or more. The rearrangement links TRBV2 to TRBJ2-5; D gene uncertain. CDR3 size: 13 residues. V lost 1 base to trimming and J lost 7 bases, with 10 bases between them. Germline CDR1 SNHLY, CDR2 FYNNEI. In nucleotides, the CDR3 is TGTGCCAGCAGTGAAGAGCAGTTGGGGACCCAGTACTTC. This gives the protein CASSEEQLGTQYF.

This clonotype was counted between two and nine times. The junction differs from germline at one of its ends, possibly a read error. The chain has TRBV12-3 or TRBV12-4 and TRBJ1-5, with 7 positions matching TRBD1. CDR3 length equals 16 residues. The CDR3 here is CASSWGQTGGGQPRHF. As DNA, the CDR3 is TGTGCCAGCAGTTGGGGACAGACAGGAGGGGGTCAGCCCCGGCATTTT.

This clonotype was detected a few times. A much larger clone is a single base away; this may be a read error. The chain links TRBV10-3 to TRBJ2-1, with 10 bases matching TRBD2. V was clipped by 0 bases and J by 12 bases; unmatched bases: 8. The CDR3 is made up of 15 amino acids. Germline V gives CDR1 ENHRY, CDR2 SYGVKD. This CDR3 reads CAISESSGRTLGQFF. CDR3 in DNA: TGTGCCATCAGTGAGTCTAGCGGGAGGACCTTGGGGCAGTTCTTC.

This clonotype was detected only a few times. The rearrangement joins TRBV12-3 or TRBV12-4 to TRBJ2-7; D may be TRBD1 or TRBD2 (5 bases each). V lost 5 bases and J 1 base, leaving 15 bases between the germline ends. The CDR3 is 15 amino acids. The CDR3 loop is CASSPGTQPSYEQYF. In nucleotides, the CDR3 is TGTGCCAGCAGTCCAGGGACCCAACCGTCCTACGAGCAGTACTTC.

The chain carries TRBV7-2 and TRBJ1-2, with TRBD1 identical over 7 bases. Germline V gene data show CDR1 as SGHTA and CDR2 as FQGNSA. With V trimmed by 2 bases and J by 4 bases, 7 bases remained unmatched. The length of the CDR3 is 15 residues. DNA of the CDR3: TGTGCCAGCAGCTTATCTACAGGGGTGAGCTATGGCTACACCTTC. This translates into CASSLSTGVSYGYTF.

The CDR3 here is CASSSTGTGAYNEQFF. The CDR3 DNA reads as TGTGCCAGCAGTTCAACCGGGACAGGGGCGTACAATGAGCAGTTCTTC. This rearrangement joins TRBV6-6 to TRBJ2-1; 10 nucleotides line up with TRBD1. V lost 4 bases, J lost 4 bases, and 7 bases stayed unmatched. Germline V lookup: CDR1 MNHNY, CDR2 SVGAGI (reference sequence). The CDR3 covers 16 residues.

The chain employs TRBV11-2 and TRBJ2-6, with D unclear. CDR3 length: 18 residues. The V gene lost 4 bases and the J gene lost 4 bases, with 20 bases spanning the gap. Germline V gene sequence: CDR1 SGHAT, CDR2 FQNNGV. CDR3 protein: CASSWVLGVKSGANVLTF. The DNA of the CDR3 is TGTGCCAGCAGCTGGGTATTGGGTGTGAAATCAGGGGCCAACGTCCTGACTTTC.

J is TRBJ2-7 and V is TRBV19; D uncertain. CDR1 is LNHDA, CDR2 SQIVND, per germline (reference sequence). With 5 bases removed from V and 7 bases from J, the gap between germline ends came to 15 bases. The CDR3 spans 13 residues. The CDR3 is CASSVRNGLEQYF. CDR3 DNA: TGTGCCAGTAGTGTCCGTAACGGATTGGAGCAGTACTTC. The variable domain in full, completed from reference TRBV19 and TRBJ2-7, reads DGGITQSPKYLFRKEGQNVTLSCEQNLNHDAMYWYRQDPGQGLRLIYYSQIVNDFQKGDIAEGYSVSREKKESFPLTVTSAQKNPTAFYLCASSVRNGLEQYFGPGTRLTVT.

This clonotype occurred a few times. The rearrangement links TRBV5-1 to TRBJ2-3, with 10 bases aligning to TRBD2. CDR1 is SGHRS and CDR2 is YFSETQ in the germline V gene. V was clipped by 0 bases and J by 1 base; unmatched bases: 5. The CDR3 spans 17 residues. CDR3 amino acids: CASSLALAGVRTDTQYF. The DNA for the CDR3 is TGCGCCAGCAGCTTGGCCCTAGCGGGAGTGCGCACAGATACGCAGTATTTT.

This clonotype was counted ten times or more. V is TRBV27 and J is TRBJ2-7, with D perhaps TRBD1 (6 bases). CDR1 is MNHEY, CDR2 SMNVEV, per germline (reference sequence). This CDR3 contains 15 residues. V was trimmed by 6 bases and J by 6 bases, leaving 21 bases between them. DNA of the CDR3: TGTGCCAGCAGCATCCGACAGGTTACAGTGGGCGAGCAGTACTTC. Encoded protein: CASSIRQVTVGEQYF.

This chain uses TRBV6-6 with TRBJ2-1; D gene unclear. This CDR3 is 14 amino acids long. V shed 2 bases and J shed 0 bases, with 5 bases lying between them. The germline gives CDR1 MNHNY, CDR2 SVGAGI (reference sequence). CDR3 protein: CASSYGPSYNEQFF. The CDR3 bases are TGTGCCAGCAGTTACGGGCCCTCCTACAATGAGCAGTTCTTC.

The J gene is TRBJ2-5, the V gene TRBV10-3; D gene ambiguous. The J call may be in error: the DNA end matches TRBJ2-7 better. CDR1 ENHRY and CDR2 SYGVKD come from the germline V gene. The CDR3 has 12 amino acids. The CDR3 here is CAISEQTYEQYF. For the CDR3, the DNA is TGTGCCATCAGTGAACAAACCTACGAGCAGTACTTC.

In its sample, this clonotype was seen a few times. The chain is built from TRBV7-8 and TRBJ2-6; 7 positions match TRBD1. The germline CDR1 and CDR2 sequences are SGHVS and FQNEAQ. The CDR3 is made up of 15 amino acids. V lost 6 bases to trimming and J lost 2 bases; unmatched junction nucleotides: 4. The CDR3 DNA follows: TGTGCCAGCAGGCGAGACAGGGCTGGGGCCAACGTCCTGACTTTC. Encoded protein: CASRRDRAGANVLTF.

The chain combines TRBV20-1 with TRBJ1-2; maybe TRBD1 (5 bases). Germline V CDR1 and CDR2: DFQATT, SNEGSKA (reference sequence). The CDR3 covers 15 residues. V was trimmed by 0 bases and J by 6 bases, leaving 17 bases between them. This chain's CDR3 is CSARDSRGAQDGYTF. The CDR3 DNA follows: TGCAGTGCTAGAGATTCTCGAGGGGCTCAGGATGGCTACACCTTC.

As to this clonotype: A read error may produce the germline difference seen at one junction end. The genes are TRBV7-2 and TRBJ2-5; 11 positions agree with TRBD2. The germline gives CDR1 SGHTA, CDR2 FQGNSA. The length of the CDR3 is 14 residues. The CDR3 region is CAGSILAGEETQYF. CDR3 coding DNA: TGTGCCGGCAGCATACTAGCGGGAGAAGAGACCCAGTACTTC.

The chain links TRBV2 to TRBJ2-3; D gene uncertain. Trimming took off 3 bases at V and 5 bases at J, with 12 bases between the two ends. Germline loops: CDR1 SNHLY, CDR2 FYNNEI. The CDR3 contains 14 residues. The CDR3 coding sequence is TGTGCCAGCAGTGACTCTGCAGGAATAGATACGCAGTATTTT. This gives the protein CASSDSAGIDTQYF.

The chain employs TRBV2 and TRBJ1-5; weak D call: TRBD1 (5 bases). This CDR3 region has 14 residues. In germline, CDR1 is SNHLY, CDR2 FYNNEI. V was pared by 4 bases and J by 3 bases, with 10 bases between. The CDR3 loop is CASSADNLNQPQHF. In DNA, the CDR3 is TGTGCCAGCAGTGCGGACAACCTCAATCAGCCCCAGCATTTT.